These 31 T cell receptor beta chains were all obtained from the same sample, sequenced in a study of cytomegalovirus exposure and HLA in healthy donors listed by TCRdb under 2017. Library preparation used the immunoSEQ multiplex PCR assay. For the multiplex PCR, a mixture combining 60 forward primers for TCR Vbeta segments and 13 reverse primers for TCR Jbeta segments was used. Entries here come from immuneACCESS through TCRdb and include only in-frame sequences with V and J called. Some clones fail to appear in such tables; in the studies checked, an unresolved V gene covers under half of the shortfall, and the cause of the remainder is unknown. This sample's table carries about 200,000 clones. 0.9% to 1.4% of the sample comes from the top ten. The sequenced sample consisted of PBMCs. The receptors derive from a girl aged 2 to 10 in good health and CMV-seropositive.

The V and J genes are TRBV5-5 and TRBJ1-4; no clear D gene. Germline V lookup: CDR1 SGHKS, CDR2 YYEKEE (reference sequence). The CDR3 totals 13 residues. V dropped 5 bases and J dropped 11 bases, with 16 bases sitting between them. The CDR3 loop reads CASSNTPGKKLFF. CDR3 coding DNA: TGTGCCAGCAGTAATACGCCGGGAAAGAAACTGTTTTTT.

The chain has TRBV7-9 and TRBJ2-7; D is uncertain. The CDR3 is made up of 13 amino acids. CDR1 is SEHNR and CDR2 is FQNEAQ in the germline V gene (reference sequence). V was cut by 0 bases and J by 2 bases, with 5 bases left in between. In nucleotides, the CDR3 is TGTGCCAGCAGCTTAGCCGCAGCCTACGAGCAGTACTTC. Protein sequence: CASSLAAAYEQYF.

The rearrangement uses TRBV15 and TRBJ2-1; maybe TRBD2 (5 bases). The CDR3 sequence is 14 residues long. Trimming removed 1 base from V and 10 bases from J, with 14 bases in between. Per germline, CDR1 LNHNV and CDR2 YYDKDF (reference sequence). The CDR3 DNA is TGTGCCACCAGCAGAGCAAGATTCCGCGGGGAGCAGTTCTTC. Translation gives CATSRARFRGEQFF.

The CDR3 is CASSLSIARGFDTQYF. The CDR3 nucleotides read TGTGCCAGCAGTTTATCGATAGCCAGGGGTTTCGATACGCAGTATTTT. The chain recombines TRBV27 with TRBJ2-3; possible D gene TRBD1, 6 bases. Deletions cut 0 bases from V and 6 bases from J, with 16 bases between. Germline CDR1 and CDR2: MNHEY and SMNVEV (reference sequence). This CDR3 region has 16 residues.

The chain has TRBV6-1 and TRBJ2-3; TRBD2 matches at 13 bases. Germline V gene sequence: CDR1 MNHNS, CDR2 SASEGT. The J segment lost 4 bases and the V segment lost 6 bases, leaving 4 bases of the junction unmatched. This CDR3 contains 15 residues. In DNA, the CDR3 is TGTGCCAGCAGACCACTAGCGGGAGGGCCAGATACGCAGTATTTT. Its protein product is CASRPLAGGPDTQYF.

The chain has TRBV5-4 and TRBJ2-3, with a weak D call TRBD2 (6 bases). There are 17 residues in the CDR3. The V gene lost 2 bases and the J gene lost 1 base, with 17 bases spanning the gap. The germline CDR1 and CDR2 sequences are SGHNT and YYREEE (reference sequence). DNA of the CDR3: TGTGCCAGCAGCTTCGTAGGGACTCCCATTGGCACAGATACGCAGTATTTT. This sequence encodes CASSFVGTPIGTDTQYF.

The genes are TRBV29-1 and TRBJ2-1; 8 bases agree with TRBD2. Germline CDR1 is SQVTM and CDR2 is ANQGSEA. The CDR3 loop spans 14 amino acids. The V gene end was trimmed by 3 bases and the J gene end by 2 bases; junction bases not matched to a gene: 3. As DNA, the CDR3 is TGCAGCGTTGAGGGGCGGGAGGCCTACAATGAGCAGTTCTTC. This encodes CSVEGREAYNEQFF.

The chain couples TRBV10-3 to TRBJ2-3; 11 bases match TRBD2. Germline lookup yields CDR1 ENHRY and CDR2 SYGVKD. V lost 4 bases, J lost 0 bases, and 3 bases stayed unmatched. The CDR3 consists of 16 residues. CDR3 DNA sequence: TGTGCCATCAGTGCCGTAGCGGGAGGGAGCACAGATACGCAGTATTTT. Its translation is CAISAVAGGSTDTQYF.

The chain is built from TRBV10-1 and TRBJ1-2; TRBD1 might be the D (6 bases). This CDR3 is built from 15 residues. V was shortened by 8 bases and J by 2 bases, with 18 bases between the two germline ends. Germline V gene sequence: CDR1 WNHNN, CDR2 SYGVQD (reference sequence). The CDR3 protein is CASHLGRQENYGYTF. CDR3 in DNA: TGCGCCAGCCATTTGGGTCGACAGGAGAACTATGGCTACACCTTC.

Here the CDR3 reads CASTPISVTDTQYF. The DNA for the CDR3 is TGTGCCAGCACCCCGATTAGCGTGACAGATACGCAGTATTTT. The rearrangement links TRBV7-2 to TRBJ2-3; maybe TRBD2 (5 bases). Trimming stripped 7 bases from V and 3 bases from J, with 14 bases between. The CDR3 has 14 residues. CDR1 SGHTA and CDR2 FQGNSA come from the germline V gene.

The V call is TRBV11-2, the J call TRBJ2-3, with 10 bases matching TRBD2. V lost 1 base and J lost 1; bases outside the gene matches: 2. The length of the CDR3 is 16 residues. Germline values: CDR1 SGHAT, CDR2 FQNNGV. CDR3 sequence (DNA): TGTGCCAGCAGCTTAGTGCTAGCGGGAGGCACAGATACGCAGTATTTT. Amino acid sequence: CASSLVLAGGTDTQYF.

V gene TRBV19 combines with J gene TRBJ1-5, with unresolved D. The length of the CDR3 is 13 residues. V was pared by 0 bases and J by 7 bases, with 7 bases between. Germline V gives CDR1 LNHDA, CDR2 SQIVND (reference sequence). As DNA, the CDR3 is TGTGCCAGTAGTATAGATCTTATCCAGCCCCAGCATTTT. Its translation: CASSIDLIQPQHF.

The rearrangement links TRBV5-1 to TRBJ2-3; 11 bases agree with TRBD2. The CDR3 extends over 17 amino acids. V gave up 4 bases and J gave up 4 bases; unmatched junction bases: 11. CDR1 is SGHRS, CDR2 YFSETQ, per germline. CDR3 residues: CASSPGLGSGRADTQYF. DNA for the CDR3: TGCGCCAGCAGCCCCGGCTTAGGTAGCGGGAGGGCAGATACGCAGTATTTT.

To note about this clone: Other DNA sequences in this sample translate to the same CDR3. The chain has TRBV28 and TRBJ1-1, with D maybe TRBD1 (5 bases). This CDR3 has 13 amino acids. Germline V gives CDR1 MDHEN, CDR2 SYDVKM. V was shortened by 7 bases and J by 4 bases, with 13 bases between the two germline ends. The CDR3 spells CASTLTGVTEAFF. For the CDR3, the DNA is TGTGCCAGCACCCTCACGGGGGTCACTGAAGCTTTCTTT.

CDR3 sequence reads: CASSVGLVRGTEKLFF. CDR3 DNA: TGTGCCAGCAGCGTAGGACTAGTTCGGGGTACTGAAAAACTGTTTTTT. The V gene is TRBV9, the J gene TRBJ1-4; D is unresolved. The V gene's germline CDR1 is SGDLS and CDR2 YYNGEE. V lost 0 bases and J lost 7, with 16 bases in between. This CDR3 region has 16 residues.

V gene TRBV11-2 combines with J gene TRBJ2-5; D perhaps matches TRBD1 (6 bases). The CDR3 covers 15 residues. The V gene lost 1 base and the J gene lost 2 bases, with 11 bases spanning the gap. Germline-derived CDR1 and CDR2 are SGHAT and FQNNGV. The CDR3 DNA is TGTGCCAGCAGCTTAGGTGACAGGAGACAAGAGACCCAGTACTTC. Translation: CASSLGDRRQETQYF.

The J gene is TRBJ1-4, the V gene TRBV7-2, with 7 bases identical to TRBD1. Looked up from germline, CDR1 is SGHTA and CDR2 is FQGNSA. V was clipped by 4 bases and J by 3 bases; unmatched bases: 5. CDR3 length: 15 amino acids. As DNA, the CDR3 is TGTGCCAGCAGCTCGGAGGGGGCGCCTAATGAAAAACTGTTTTTT. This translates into CASSSEGAPNEKLFF.

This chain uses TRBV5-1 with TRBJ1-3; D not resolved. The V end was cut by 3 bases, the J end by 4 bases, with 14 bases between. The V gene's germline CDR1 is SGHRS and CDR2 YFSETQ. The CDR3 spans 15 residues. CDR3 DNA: TGCGCCAGCAGCTCGACCGGGGTGGACGGAAACACCATATATTTT. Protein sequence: CASSSTGVDGNTIYF. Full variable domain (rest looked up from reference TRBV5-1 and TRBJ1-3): KAGVTQTPRYLIKTRGQQVTLSCSPISGHRSVSWYQQTPGQGLQFLFEYFSETQRNKGNFPGRFSGRQFSNSRSEMNVSTLELGDSALYLCASSSTGVDGNTIYFGEGSWLTVV.

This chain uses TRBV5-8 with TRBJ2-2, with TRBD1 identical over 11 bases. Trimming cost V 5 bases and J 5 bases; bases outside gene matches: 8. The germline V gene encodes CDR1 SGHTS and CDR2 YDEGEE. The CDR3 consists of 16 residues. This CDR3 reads CASSWDRGFPTGELFF. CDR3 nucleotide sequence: TGTGCCAGCAGTTGGGACAGGGGGTTTCCTACCGGGGAGCTGTTTTTT.

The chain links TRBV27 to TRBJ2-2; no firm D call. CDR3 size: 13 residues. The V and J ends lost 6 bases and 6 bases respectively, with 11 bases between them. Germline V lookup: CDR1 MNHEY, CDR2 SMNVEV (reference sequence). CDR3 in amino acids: CASRPISAGELFF. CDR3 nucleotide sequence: TGTGCCAGCAGGCCTATCTCCGCCGGGGAGCTGTTTTTT.

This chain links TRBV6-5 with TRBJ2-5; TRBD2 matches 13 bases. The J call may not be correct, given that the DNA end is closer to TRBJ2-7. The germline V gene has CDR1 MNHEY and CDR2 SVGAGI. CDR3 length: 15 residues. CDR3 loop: CASRRNGLAGDEQYF. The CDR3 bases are TGTGCCAGCAGAAGAAACGGACTAGCGGGAGACGAGCAGTACTTC.

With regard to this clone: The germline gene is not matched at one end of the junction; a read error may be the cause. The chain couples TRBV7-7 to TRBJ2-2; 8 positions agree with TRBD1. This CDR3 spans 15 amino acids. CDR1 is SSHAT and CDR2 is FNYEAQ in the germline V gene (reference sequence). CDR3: CASTPGQGGTGELFF. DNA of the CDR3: TGTGCTAGCACCCCCGGACAGGGAGGCACCGGGGAGCTGTTTTTT.

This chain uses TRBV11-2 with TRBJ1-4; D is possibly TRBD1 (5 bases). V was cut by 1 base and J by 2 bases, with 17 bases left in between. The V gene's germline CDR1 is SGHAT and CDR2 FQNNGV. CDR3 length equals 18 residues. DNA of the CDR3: TGTGCCAGCAGCTTAGGGGACTGGAATCAGGGTACTAATGAAAAACTGTTTTTT. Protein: CASSLGDWNQGTNEKLFF. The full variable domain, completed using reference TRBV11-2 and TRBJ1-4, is EAGVAQSPRYKIIEKRQSVAFWCNPISGHATLYWYQQILGQGPKLLIQFQNNGVVDDSQLPKDRFSAERLKGVDSTLKIQPAKLEDSAVYLCASSLGDWNQGTNEKLFFGSGTQLSVL.

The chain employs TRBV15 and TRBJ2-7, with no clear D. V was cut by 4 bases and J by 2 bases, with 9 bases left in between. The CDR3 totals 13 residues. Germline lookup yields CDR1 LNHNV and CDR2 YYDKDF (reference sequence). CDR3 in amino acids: CATSTPRAYEQYF. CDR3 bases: TGTGCCACCAGCACTCCAAGAGCCTACGAGCAGTACTTC.

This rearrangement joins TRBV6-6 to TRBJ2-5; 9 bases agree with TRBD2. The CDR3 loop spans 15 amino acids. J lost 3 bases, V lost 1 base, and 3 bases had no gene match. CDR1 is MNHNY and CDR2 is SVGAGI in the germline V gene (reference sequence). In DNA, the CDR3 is TGTGCCAGCAGTTACTTTAGCGGGAGTAAAGAGACCCAGTACTTC. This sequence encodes CASSYFSGSKETQYF.

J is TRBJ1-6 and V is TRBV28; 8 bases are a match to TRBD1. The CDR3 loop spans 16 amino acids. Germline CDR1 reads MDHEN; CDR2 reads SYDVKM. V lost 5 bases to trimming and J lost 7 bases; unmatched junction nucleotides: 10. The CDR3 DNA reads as TGTGCCAGCAGTCTCTATGGACAGGGAGTAAATTCACCCCTCCACTTT. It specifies CASSLYGQGVNSPLHF.

CDR3 coding DNA: TGTGCCAGCAGTCTCCGGGGAGGGACCATTGAAGCTTTCTTT. Amino acids: CASSLRGGTIEAFF. V and J are TRBV27 and TRBJ1-1; a weak D match, TRBD1 (5 bases). V lost 5 bases to trimming and J lost 7 bases, with 17 bases between them. The germline V gene encodes CDR1 MNHEY and CDR2 SMNVEV (reference sequence). The CDR3 length is 14 residues.

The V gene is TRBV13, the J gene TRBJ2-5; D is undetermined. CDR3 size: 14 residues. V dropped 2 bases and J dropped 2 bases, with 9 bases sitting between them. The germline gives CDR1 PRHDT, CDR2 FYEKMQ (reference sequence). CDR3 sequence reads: CASSLNSLQETQYF. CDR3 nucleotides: TGTGCCAGCAGCTTAAACAGCTTACAAGAGACCCAGTACTTC.

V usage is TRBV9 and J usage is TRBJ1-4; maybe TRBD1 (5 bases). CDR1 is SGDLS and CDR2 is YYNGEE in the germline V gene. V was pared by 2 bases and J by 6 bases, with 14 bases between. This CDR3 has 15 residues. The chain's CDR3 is CASSVLGGTDEKLFF. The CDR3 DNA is TGTGCCAGCAGCGTTTTAGGAGGGACGGATGAAAAACTGTTTTTT.

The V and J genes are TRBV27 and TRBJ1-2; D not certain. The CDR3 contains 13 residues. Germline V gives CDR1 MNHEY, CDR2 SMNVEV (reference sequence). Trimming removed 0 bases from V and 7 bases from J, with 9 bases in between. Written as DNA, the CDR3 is TGTGCCAGCAGTTTATCGAGGGTTGCTGGCTACACCTTC. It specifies CASSLSRVAGYTF.

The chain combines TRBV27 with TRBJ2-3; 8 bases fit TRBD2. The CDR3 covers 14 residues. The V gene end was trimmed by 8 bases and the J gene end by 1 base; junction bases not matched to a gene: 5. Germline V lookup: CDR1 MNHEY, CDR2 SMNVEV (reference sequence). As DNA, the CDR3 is TGTGCCAGCGGAGCGGGAGTCGGCACAGATACGCAGTATTTT. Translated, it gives CASGAGVGTDTQYF.